These T cell receptor beta chains were read from a single sample in a study of blood T cell repertoires in COVID-19. The table came from immunoSEQ multiplex PCR; TCRdb's copy has only in-frame clones and leaves some out. In the table there are about 240,000 clones, around 85% of which are singletons. Input material: peripheral blood. Receptor source: a woman at least 80 years old with acute or convalescent COVID-19. Each CDR3 is given with its conserved first and last residue. Fields, in order: V gene, J gene, CDR3 protein.

V gene: TRBV5-1
J gene: TRBJ2-7
CDR3 protein: CASSLGGQYEQYF

V gene: TRBV2
J gene: TRBJ1-2
CDR3 protein: CASSDSGDRGRNGYTF

V gene: TRBV10-3
J gene: TRBJ1-3
CDR3 protein: CAISGGTGGAGNTIYF

V gene: TRBV3-1/TRBV3-2
J gene: TRBJ1-1
CDR3 protein: CASSQTGGDTEAFF

V gene: TRBV6-6
J gene: TRBJ1-5
CDR3 protein: CASSYVQTYLNQPQHF

V gene: TRBV19
J gene: TRBJ2-1
CDR3 protein: CASFDRDRGNEQFF

V gene: TRBV4-1
J gene: TRBJ1-3
CDR3 protein: CASSLGAVSGNTIYF

V gene: TRBV3-1/TRBV3-2
J gene: TRBJ1-3
CDR3 protein: CASSPLTVTGNTIYF

V gene: TRBV5-6
J gene: TRBJ2-7
CDR3 protein: CASRTGTGGYEQYF

V gene: TRBV7-6
J gene: TRBJ1-4
CDR3 protein: CASSLEGDRGGKLFF

V gene: TRBV7-2
J gene: TRBJ2-1
CDR3 protein: CASSFSGGAYNEQFF

V gene: TRBV5-4
J gene: TRBJ2-7
CDR3 protein: CASSLTRQGDEQYF

V gene: TRBV28
J gene: TRBJ1-2
CDR3 protein: CASRTPSGGANYGYTF

V gene: TRBV28
J gene: TRBJ1-1
CDR3 protein: CASSFPRGVNTEAFF

V gene: TRBV6-2/TRBV6-3
J gene: TRBJ2-5
CDR3 protein: CASSPDRGQNQETQYF

V gene: TRBV27
J gene: TRBJ1-2
CDR3 protein: CASSLSGQGTGYTF

V gene: TRBV5-1
J gene: TRBJ2-5
CDR3 protein: CASSLSSGSETQYF

V gene: TRBV7-9
J gene: TRBJ2-5
CDR3 protein: CASSPGLAGGAWQETQYF

V gene: TRBV9
J gene: TRBJ1-3
CDR3 protein: CASSVGAETGNTIYF

V gene: TRBV5-1
J gene: TRBJ2-5
CDR3 protein: CASSLGGWETQYF

V gene: TRBV2
J gene: TRBJ2-7
CDR3 protein: CASSEDVTGPYKNEQYF

V gene: TRBV2
J gene: TRBJ1-5
CDR3 protein: CASRPGGSNQPQHF

V gene: TRBV2
J gene: TRBJ1-2
CDR3 protein: CASTRESADGYTF

V gene: TRBV12-3/TRBV12-4
J gene: TRBJ2-7
CDR3 protein: CASSTDNSYEQYF

V gene: TRBV15
J gene: TRBJ2-2
CDR3 protein: CATSRRGSAFANTGELFF

V gene: TRBV3-1/TRBV3-2
J gene: TRBJ1-6
CDR3 protein: CASSQVRGGNSPLHF

V gene: TRBV3-1/TRBV3-2
J gene: TRBJ2-1
CDR3 protein: CASSQAGSEQFF

V gene: TRBV11-3
J gene: TRBJ2-1
CDR3 protein: CASSTRGTSGGGGEQFF

V gene: TRBV2
J gene: TRBJ1-4
CDR3 protein: CASSANREKLFF

V gene: TRBV4-1
J gene: TRBJ2-1
CDR3 protein: CASSQDPRGSYNEQFF

V gene: TRBV19
J gene: TRBJ2-1
CDR3 protein: CASSIEAGTAYSSYNEQFF

V gene: TRBV5-4
J gene: TRBJ2-7
CDR3 protein: CASSRATSGGSYEQYF

V gene: TRBV6-6
J gene: TRBJ1-5
CDR3 protein: CASSDAGLSLAQHF

V gene: TRBV10-2
J gene: TRBJ2-1
CDR3 protein: CASSESWGGAPPSYNEQFF

V gene: TRBV3-1/TRBV3-2
J gene: TRBJ1-1
CDR3 protein: CASSQGTGGTEAFF

V gene: TRBV18
J gene: TRBJ1-5
CDR3 protein: CASSKESDQPQHF

V gene: TRBV6-5
J gene: TRBJ1-5
CDR3 protein: CASRGLAGQPQHF

V gene: TRBV2
J gene: TRBJ2-3
CDR3 protein: CASMRPRKSTSGETTDTQYF

V gene: TRBV19
J gene: TRBJ2-2
CDR3 protein: CASSIDLGLAGVTGELFF

V gene: TRBV29-1
J gene: TRBJ1-1
CDR3 protein: CSVYRQGLNTEAFF

V gene: TRBV14
J gene: TRBJ1-1
CDR3 protein: CASSPMRGQGATEAFF

V gene: TRBV4-1
J gene: TRBJ1-2
CDR3 protein: CASSQPWDGGSYGYTF

V gene: TRBV7-2
J gene: TRBJ1-2
CDR3 protein: CASSPAQANYGYTF

V gene: TRBV30
J gene: TRBJ2-1
CDR3 protein: CAWSVQDVGPRSYNEQFF

V gene: TRBV2
J gene: TRBJ1-1
CDR3 protein: CASSPRQIPNTEAFF

V gene: TRBV5-8
J gene: TRBJ1-3
CDR3 protein: CASSFTEYGNTIYF

V gene: TRBV4-2
J gene: TRBJ2-3
CDR3 protein: CASSQEGGGALTDTQYF

V gene: TRBV9
J gene: TRBJ1-1
CDR3 protein: CASSGGLSGVDTEAFF

V gene: TRBV18
J gene: TRBJ1-2
CDR3 protein: CASSPDRGYGYTF